This TCR beta chain was captured by sequencing in a study of blood T cell repertoires in COVID-19. Germline CDR1 reads SGHVS; CDR2 reads FQNEAQ. V gave up 5 bases and J gave up 1 base; unmatched junction bases: 4. The CDR3 has 15 amino acids. Using immunoSEQ multiplex PCR, the repertoire was profiled, and TCRdb retains in-frame clones only, with some absent. This sample carries 200,000 or so clones, 88% of them seen once, and the ten largest clones take under 3%. Either two negative PCRs, clearance, or symptom resolution qualified Cohort 3 donors as recovered. The sequence was obtained from a woman aged 25 to 39 who had recovered from COVID-19. The chain joins TRBV7-8 to TRBJ2-5, with TRBD1 matching 10 bases. The sequenced sample consisted of PBMCs or T cells enriched from blood (not recorded which). The CDR3 sequence is CASSDGTGVQETQYF. CDR3 sequence (DNA): TGTGCCAGCAGCGACGGGACAGGGGTCCAAGAGACCCAGTACTTC.